This T cell receptor beta chain was recorded in a study of cytomegalovirus exposure and HLA in healthy donors. The repertoire was sequenced with immunoSEQ multiplex PCR; TCRdb's copy has only in-frame clones and lacks some. Of 70,000 or so clones in the sample, 85% to 95% were seen once. CDR1 and CDR2 from the germline V gene are SGHRS and YFSETQ. This CDR3 is 15 amino acids long. V lost 3 bases and J 0 bases, leaving 10 bases between the germline ends. This clonotype was obtained from a woman between 18 and 29 years old in good health and CMV-seronegative. Sequenced input: PBMCs. This chain links TRBV5-1 with TRBJ1-3; possibly TRBD1 for D (5 bases). In DNA form, the CDR3 reads TGCGCCAGCAGCTCAGGGCCGTTCTCTGGAAACACCATATATTTT. Translation gives CASSSGPFSGNTIYF.